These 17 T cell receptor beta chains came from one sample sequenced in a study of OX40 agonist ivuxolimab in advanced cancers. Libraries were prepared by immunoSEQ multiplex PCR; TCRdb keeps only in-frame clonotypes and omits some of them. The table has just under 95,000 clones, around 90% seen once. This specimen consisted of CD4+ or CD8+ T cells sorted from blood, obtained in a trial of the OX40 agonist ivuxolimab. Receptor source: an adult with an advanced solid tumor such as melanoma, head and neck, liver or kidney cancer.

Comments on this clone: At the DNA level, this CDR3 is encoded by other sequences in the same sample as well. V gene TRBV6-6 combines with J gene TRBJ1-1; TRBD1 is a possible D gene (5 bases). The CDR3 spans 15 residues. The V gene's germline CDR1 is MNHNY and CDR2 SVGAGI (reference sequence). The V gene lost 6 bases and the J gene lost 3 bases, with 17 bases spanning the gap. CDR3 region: CASSSLGAGDTEAFF. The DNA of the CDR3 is TGTGCCAGCAGCTCCCTAGGGGCAGGAGACACTGAAGCTTTCTTT.

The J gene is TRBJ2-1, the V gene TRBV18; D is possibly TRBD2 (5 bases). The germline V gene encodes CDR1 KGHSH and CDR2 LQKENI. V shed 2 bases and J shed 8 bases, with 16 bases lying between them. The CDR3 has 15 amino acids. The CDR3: CASSPSLETNDEQFF. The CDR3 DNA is TGTGCCAGCTCACCATCACTAGAGACAAACGATGAGCAGTTCTTC.

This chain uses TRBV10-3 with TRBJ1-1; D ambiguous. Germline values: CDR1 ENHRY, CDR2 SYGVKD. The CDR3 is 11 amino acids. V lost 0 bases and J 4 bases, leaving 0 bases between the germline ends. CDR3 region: CAISESTEAFF. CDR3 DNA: TGTGCCATCAGTGAGTCCACTGAAGCTTTCTTT.

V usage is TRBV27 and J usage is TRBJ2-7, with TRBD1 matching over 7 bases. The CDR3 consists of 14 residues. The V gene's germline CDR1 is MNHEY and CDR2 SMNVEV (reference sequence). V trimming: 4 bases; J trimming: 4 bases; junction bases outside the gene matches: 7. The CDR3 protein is CASSSDRQGYEQYF. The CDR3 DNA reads TGTGCCAGCAGTTCAGACCGACAGGGTTACGAGCAGTACTTC.

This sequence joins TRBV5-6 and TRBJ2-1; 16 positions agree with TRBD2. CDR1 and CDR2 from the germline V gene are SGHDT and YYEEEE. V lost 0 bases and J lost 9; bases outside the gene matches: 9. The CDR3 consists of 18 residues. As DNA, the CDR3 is TGTGCCAGCAGCTTGGGCGCTACGGGACTAGCGGGGGGGCGTGAGCAGTTCTTC. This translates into CASSLGATGLAGGREQFF.

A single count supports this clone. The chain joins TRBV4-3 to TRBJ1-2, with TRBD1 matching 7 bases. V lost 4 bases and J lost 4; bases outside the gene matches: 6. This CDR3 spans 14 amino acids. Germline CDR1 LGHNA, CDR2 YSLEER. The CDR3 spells CASSRAGGSYGYTF. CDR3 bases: TGCGCCAGCAGCCGGGCAGGGGGTTCCTATGGCTACACCTTC.

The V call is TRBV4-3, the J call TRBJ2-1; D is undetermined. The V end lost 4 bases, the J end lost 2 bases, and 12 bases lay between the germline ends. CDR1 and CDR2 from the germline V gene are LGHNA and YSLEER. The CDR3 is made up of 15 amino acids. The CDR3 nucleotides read TGCGCCAGCAGCCGAGAGGACGTGGCCTACAATGAGCAGTTCTTC. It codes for CASSREDVAYNEQFF.

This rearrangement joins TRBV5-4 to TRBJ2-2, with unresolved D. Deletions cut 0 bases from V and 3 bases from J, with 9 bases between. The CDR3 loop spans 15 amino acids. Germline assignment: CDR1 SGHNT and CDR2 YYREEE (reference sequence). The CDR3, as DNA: TGTGCCAGCAGCTTGGTTGGGGTCGACACCGGGGAGCTGTTTTTT. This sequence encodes CASSLVGVDTGELFF.

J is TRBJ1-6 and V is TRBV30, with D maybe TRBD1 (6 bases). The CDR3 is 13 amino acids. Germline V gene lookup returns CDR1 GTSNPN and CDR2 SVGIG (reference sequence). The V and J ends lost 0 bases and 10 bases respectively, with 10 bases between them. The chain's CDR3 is CAWSVGGESPLHF. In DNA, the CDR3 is TGTGCCTGGAGTGTGGGGGGCGAATCACCCCTCCACTTT.

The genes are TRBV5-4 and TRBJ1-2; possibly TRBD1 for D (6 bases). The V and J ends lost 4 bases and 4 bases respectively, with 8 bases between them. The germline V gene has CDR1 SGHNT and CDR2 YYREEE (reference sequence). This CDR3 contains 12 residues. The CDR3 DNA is TGTGCCAGCAGCCAGGACAGCTATGGCTACACCTTC. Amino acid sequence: CASSQDSYGYTF.

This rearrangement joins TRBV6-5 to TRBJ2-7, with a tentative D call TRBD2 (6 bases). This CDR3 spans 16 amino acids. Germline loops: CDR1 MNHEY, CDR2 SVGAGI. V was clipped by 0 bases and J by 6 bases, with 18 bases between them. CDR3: CASSYSAGRSWSEQYF. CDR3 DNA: TGTGCCAGCAGTTACTCGGCGGGACGGAGTTGGAGCGAGCAGTACTTC.

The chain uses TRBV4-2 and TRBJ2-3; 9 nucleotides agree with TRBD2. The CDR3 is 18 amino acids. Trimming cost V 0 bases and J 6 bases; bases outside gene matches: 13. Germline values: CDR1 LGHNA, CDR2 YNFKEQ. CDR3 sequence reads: CASSQDRSGGGARDTQYF. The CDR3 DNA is TGTGCCAGCAGCCAAGATCGATCGGGCGGGGGGGCCAGGGATACGCAGTATTTT.

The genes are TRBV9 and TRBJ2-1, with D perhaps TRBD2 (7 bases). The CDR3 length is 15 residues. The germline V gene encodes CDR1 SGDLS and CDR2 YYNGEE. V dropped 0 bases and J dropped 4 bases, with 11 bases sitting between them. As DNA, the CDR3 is TGTGCCAGCAGCGTAGGAGGGGGGGTATACAATGAGCAGTTCTTC. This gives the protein CASSVGGGVYNEQFF.

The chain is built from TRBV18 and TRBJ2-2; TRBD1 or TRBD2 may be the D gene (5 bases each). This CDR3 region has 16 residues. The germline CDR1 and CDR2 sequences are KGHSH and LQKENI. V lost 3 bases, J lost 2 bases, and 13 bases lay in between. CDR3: CASSPGDLRNTGELFF. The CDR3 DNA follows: TGTGCCAGCTCACCGGGGGATTTGAGAAACACCGGGGAGCTGTTTTTT. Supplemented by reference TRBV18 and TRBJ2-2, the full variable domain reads NAGVMQNPRHLVRRRGQEARLRCSPMKGHSHVYWYRQLPEEGLKFMVYLQKENIIDESGMPKERFSAEFPKEGPSILRIQQVVRGDSAAYFCASSPGDLRNTGELFFGEGSRLTVL.

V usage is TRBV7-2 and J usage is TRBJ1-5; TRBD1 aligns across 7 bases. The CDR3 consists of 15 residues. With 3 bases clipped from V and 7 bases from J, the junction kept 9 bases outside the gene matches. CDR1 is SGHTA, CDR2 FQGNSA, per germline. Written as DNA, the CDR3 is TGTGCCAGCAGCTTGACCACAGGGGAGCAGCAGCCCCAGCATTTT. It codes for CASSLTTGEQQPQHF.

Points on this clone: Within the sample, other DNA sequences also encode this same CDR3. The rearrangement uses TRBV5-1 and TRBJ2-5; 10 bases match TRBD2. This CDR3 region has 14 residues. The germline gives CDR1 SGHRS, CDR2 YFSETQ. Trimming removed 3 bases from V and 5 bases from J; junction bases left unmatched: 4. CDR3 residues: CASSSGLARETQYF. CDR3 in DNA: TGCGCCAGCAGCTCGGGACTAGCGCGGGAGACCCAGTACTTC.

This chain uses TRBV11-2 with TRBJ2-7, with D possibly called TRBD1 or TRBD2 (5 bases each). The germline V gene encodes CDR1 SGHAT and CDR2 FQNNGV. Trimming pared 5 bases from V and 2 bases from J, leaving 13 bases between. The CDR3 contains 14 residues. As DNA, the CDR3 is TGTGCCAGCAGCCAGAGGCCGGGGCCCTACGAGCAGTACTTC. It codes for CASSQRPGPYEQYF.